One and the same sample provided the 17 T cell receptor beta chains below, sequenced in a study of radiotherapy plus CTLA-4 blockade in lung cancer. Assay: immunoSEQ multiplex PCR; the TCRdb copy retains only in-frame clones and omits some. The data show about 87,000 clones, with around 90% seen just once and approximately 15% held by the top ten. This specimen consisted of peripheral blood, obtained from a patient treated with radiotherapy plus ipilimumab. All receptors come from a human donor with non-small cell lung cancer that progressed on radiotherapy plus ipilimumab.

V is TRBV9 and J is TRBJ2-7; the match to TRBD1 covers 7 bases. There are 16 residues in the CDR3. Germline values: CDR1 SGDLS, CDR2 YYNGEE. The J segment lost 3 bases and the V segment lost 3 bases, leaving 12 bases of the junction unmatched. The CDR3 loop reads CASSDNRGGWVYEQYF. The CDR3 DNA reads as TGTGCCAGCAGCGACAACAGGGGTGGATGGGTCTACGAGCAGTACTTC. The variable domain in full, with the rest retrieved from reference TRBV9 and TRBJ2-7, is DSGVTQTPKHLITATGQRVTLRCSPRSGDLSVYWYQQSLDQGLQFLIQYYNGEERAKGNILERFSAQQFPDLHSELNLSSLELGDSALYFCASSDNRGGWVYEQYFGPGTRLTVT.

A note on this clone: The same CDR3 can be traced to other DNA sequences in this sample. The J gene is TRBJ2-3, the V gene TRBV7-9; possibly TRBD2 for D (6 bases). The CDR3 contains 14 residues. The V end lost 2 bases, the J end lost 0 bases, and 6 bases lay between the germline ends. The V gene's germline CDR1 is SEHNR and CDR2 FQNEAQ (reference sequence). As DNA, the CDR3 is TGTGCCAGCAGCTTAAGCGGGAGCACAGATACGCAGTATTTT. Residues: CASSLSGSTDTQYF.

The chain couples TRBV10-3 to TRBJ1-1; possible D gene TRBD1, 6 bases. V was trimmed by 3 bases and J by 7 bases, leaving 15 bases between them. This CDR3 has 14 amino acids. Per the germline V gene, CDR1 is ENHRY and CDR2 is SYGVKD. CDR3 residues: CAISDGGQIGEAFF. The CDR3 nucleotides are TGTGCCATCAGTGATGGGGGGCAAATTGGTGAAGCTTTCTTT.

The CDR3 reads CASSHYSNNEQFF. In nucleotides, the CDR3 is TGCGCCAGCAGTCACTACTCAAACAATGAGCAGTTCTTC. The chain employs TRBV5-1 and TRBJ2-1; D ambiguous. Trimming pared 5 bases from V and 5 bases from J, leaving 11 bases between. The CDR3 length is 13 residues. Germline V gene lookup returns CDR1 SGHRS and CDR2 YFSETQ.

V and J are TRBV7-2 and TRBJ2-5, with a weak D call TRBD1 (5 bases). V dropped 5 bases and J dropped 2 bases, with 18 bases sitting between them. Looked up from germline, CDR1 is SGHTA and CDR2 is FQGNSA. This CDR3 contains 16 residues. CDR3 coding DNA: TGTGCCAGCAGCCTCAGCCAGTCCCAGGGACAAGAGACCCAGTACTTC. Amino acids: CASSLSQSQGQETQYF.

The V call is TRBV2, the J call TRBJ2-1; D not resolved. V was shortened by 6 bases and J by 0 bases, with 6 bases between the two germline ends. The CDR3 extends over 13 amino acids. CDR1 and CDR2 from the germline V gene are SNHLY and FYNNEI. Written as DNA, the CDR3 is TGTGCCAGCAGGGCAGTCTCCTACAATGAGCAGTTCTTC. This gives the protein CASRAVSYNEQFF.

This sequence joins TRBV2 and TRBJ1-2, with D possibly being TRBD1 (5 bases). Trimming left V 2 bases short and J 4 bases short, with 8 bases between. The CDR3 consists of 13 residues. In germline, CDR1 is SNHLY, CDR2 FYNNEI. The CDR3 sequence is CASSEYRSYGYTF. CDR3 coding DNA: TGTGCCAGCAGTGAATACAGGAGCTATGGCTACACCTTC.

The CDR3 loop reads CASRPRLAGGNEQFF. CDR3 DNA: TGTGCCAGCAGACCCAGACTAGCGGGAGGCAATGAGCAGTTCTTC. The chain employs TRBV28 and TRBJ2-1, with TRBD2 identical over 13 bases. The CDR3 consists of 15 residues. Germline loops: CDR1 MDHEN, CDR2 SYDVKM. J lost 6 bases, V lost 6 bases, and 5 bases had no gene match.

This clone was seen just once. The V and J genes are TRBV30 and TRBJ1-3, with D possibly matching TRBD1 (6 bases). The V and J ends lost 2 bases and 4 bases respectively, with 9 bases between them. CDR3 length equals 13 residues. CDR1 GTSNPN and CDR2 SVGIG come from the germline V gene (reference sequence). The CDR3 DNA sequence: TGTGCCTGGAGTTCAGGGGTCGGAAACACCATATATTTT. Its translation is CAWSSGVGNTIYF. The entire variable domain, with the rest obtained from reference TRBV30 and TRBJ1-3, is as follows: SQTIHQWPATLVQPVGSPLSLECTVEGTSNPNLYWYRQAAGRGLQLLFYSVGIGQISSEVPQNLSASRPQDRQFILSSKKLLLSDSGFYLCAWSSGVGNTIYFGEGSWLTVV.

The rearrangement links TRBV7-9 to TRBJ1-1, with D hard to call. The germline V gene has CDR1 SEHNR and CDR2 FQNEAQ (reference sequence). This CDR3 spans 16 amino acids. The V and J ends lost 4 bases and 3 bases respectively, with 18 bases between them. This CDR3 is CASSSRGGQGYTEAFF. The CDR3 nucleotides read TGTGCCAGCAGCTCCCGGGGAGGGCAAGGGTACACTGAAGCTTTCTTT.

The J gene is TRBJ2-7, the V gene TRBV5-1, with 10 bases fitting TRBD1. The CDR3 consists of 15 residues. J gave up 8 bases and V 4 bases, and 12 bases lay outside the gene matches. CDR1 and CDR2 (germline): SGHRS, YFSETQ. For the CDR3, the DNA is TGCGCCAGCAGCCCGGCGGGAGACAGGGGGCATAAGCAGTACTTC. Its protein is CASSPAGDRGHKQYF.

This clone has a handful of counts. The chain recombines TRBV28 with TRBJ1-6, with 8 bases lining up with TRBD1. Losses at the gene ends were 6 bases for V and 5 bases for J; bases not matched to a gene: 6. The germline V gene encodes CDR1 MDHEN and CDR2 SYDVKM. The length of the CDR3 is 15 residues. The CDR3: CASSRQGTNNSPLHF. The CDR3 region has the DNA TGTGCCAGCAGCCGACAGGGGACAAATAATTCACCCCTCCACTTT.

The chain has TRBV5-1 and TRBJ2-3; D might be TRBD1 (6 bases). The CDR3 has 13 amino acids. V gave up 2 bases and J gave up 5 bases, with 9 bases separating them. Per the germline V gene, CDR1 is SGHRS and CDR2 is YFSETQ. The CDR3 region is CASSFPQGDTQYF. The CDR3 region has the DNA TGCGCCAGCAGCTTCCCACAGGGAGATACGCAGTATTTT.

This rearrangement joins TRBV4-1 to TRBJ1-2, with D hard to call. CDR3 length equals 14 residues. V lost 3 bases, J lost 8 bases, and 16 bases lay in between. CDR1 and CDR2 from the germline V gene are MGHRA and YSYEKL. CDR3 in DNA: TGCGCCAGCAGCCATCCGGCGGAACGGAGGGGCTACACCTTC. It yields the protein CASSHPAERRGYTF.

CDR3 DNA: TGTGCCAGCAGCCGCAGGGGCTCCGGCGAGCAGTACTTC. Amino acid sequence: CASSRRGSGEQYF. The chain employs TRBV5-6 and TRBJ2-7; tentatively, D is TRBD1 (6 bases). V lost 4 bases and J 6 bases, leaving 14 bases between the germline ends. This CDR3 has 13 residues. Germline lookup yields CDR1 SGHDT and CDR2 YYEEEE.

DNA of the CDR3: TGTGCCAGCAGTTATCTAGCGGGAGTAAATGAGCAGTACTTC. It is translated as CASSYLAGVNEQYF. The rearrangement links TRBV6-6 to TRBJ2-7; 10 nucleotides agree with TRBD2. Per the germline V gene, CDR1 is MNHNY and CDR2 is SVGAGI (reference sequence). J lost 7 bases, V lost 3 bases, and 6 bases had no gene match. The CDR3 length is 14 residues.

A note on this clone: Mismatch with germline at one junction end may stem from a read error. CDR3 protein: CASSLAWGEQFF. Here the CDR3 DNA reads TGTGCTAGCAGCTTAGCGTGGGGTGAGCAGTTCTTC. The chain combines TRBV7-7 with TRBJ2-1; possibly TRBD2 for D (5 bases). The germline gives CDR1 SSHAT, CDR2 FNYEAQ (reference sequence). The CDR3 runs to 12 residues.